This is a list of T cell receptor beta chains from one sample in a study of long-term antiretroviral therapy in people with HIV. Clones were sequenced by immunoSEQ multiplex PCR, and TCRdb holds only the in-frame ones, with some missing. The data show tens of thousands of clones, about three quarters seen once. Sample: unsorted PBMCs, taken 1.5 years before starting antiretroviral therapy. The receptors were gathered from a man between 18 and 35 years old with HIV. Each CDR3 is given with its conserved first and last residue. A D gene is named only where the DNA matches it firmly. Rows give clone size only sometimes, using once, few, many, or a class for an expanded clone.

J	D	V	size	DNA	CDR3
TRBJ2-7	-	TRBV27	once	TGTGCCAGCAGTTTGCAAAACTCCTACGAGCAGTACTTC	CASSLQNSYEQYF
TRBJ1-6	-	TRBV5-4	-	TGTGCCAGCAGCTTCGGGGGCGAGAGATACTCACCCCTCCACTTT	CASSFGGERYSPLHF
TRBJ2-7	TRBD1	TRBV7-9	-	TGTGCCAGCAGTTGGGGACAGGGCCCCATCGAGCAGTACTTC	CASSWGQGPIEQYF
TRBJ2-1	-	TRBV5-5	-	TGTGCCAGCAGCTTGGAAGGGTTTGAGCAGTTCTTC	CASSLEGFEQFF
TRBJ2-3	-	TRBV6-5	-	TGTGCCAGCAGCCGGGTCAGGGCCCCAGATACGCAGTATTTT	CASSRVRAPDTQYF
TRBJ1-2	-	TRBV6-5	-	TGTGCCAGCAGCCTACAGTTACACTATGGCTACACCTTC	CASSLQLHYGYTF
TRBJ2-4	-	TRBV6-5	-	TGTGCCAGCAGTTACTCAGGGACGTTAGCCAAAAACATTCAGTACTTC	CASSYSGTLAKNIQYF
TRBJ2-2	-	TRBV7-2	-	TGTGCCAGCAGCCTGTTAAACACCGGGGAGCTGTTTTTT	CASSLLNTGELFF
TRBJ1-5	-	TRBV6-1	-	TGTGCCAGCAGTGAACGTGCTTGGGGCAATCAGCCCCAGCATTTT	CASSERAWGNQPQHF
TRBJ2-3	-	TRBV6-5	-	TGTGCCAGCGGGGGTGCGGCGGTCTCAGAAGATACGCAGTATTTT	CASGGAAVSEDTQYF
TRBJ1-1	-	TRBV5-1	few	TGCGCCAGCAGCTCGGGAACGGGACGGATGGGAACTGAAGCTTTCTTT	CASSSGTGRMGTEAFF
TRBJ2-1	-	TRBV11-2	-	TGTGCCAGCAGCTTAGGGCGCCAGCCGAGTCACAATGAGCAGTTCTTC	CASSLGRQPSHNEQFF
TRBJ1-2	-	TRBV7-9	few	TGTGCCAGCAGCTGGGACCAAGGGTTCTATGGCTACACCTTC	CASSWDQGFYGYTF
TRBJ2-5	-	TRBV18	-	TGTGCCAGCTCATCTACAGGGCTAGAGACCCAGTACTTC	CASSSTGLETQYF
TRBJ2-2	TRBD1	TRBV7-8	-	TGTGCCAGCAGCCCACAGGGGGCACGCACCGGGGAGCTGTTTTTT	CASSPQGARTGELFF
TRBJ2-7	-	TRBV7-7	-	TGTGCTAGCAGCTCGACAGACAGGGGAGGGTACGAGCAGTACTTC	CASSSTDRGGYEQYF
TRBJ2-2	-	TRBV4-3	-	TGCGCCAGCAGCCAAGATCCCCCGGGAGCAAACACCGGGGAGCTGTTTTTT	CASSQDPPGANTGELFF
TRBJ1-1	-	TRBV14	-	TGTGCCAGCAGCCAGACCGGCGACAAGAACACTGAAGCTTTCTTT	CASSQTGDKNTEAFF
TRBJ1-4	-	TRBV14	-	TGTGCCAGCAGCCCTATTGGTCCGGCAGGGGCAAATGAAAAACTGTTTTTT	CASSPIGPAGANEKLFF
TRBJ2-6	-	TRBV28	-	TGTGCCAGCAGCCACTTAGTAAGCTCTGGGGCCAACGTCCTGACTTTC	CASSHLVSSGANVLTF
TRBJ1-2	TRBD1	TRBV28	few	TGTGCCAGCAGTACACGGACAGGGGTGGTGTATGGCTACACCTTC	CASSTRTGVVYGYTF
TRBJ2-7	TRBD1	TRBV2	-	TGTGCCAGCAGCCTTAGACAGGGTCAGGGGTACGAGCAGTACTTC	CASSLRQGQGYEQYF
TRBJ2-4	-	TRBV5-6	few	TGTGCCAGCAGGCAACAGGGATTGACGAACATTCAGTACTTC	CASRQQGLTNIQYF
TRBJ1-2	-	TRBV7-9	few	TGTGCCAGCAGCTCTGGCAGTAACTATGGCTACACCTTC	CASSSGSNYGYTF
TRBJ2-7	-	TRBV6-1	-	TGTGCCAGCAGTGAAGCGCTCTGGGGGAGGACCTACGAGCAGTACTTC	CASSEALWGRTYEQYF
TRBJ2-2	TRBD1	TRBV9	-	TGTGCCAGCAGCCCCCGGGGACAGACTAACACCGGGGAGCTGTTTTTT	CASSPRGQTNTGELFF
TRBJ2-5	-	TRBV27	-	TGTGCCAGCACCGAGGGGGGGACCCAGTACTTC	CASTEGGTQYF
TRBJ2-1	-	TRBV30	-	TGTGCCTGGAGGGGGGTCCCCTCCCACAATGAGCAGTTCTTC	CAWRGVPSHNEQFF
TRBJ1-2	-	TRBV4-1	few	TGCGCCAGCAGCCAAGATCAGCGGCAGAACTATGGCTACACCTTC	CASSQDQRQNYGYTF
TRBJ1-1	TRBD1	TRBV5-1	-	TGCGCCAGCAGCTTGGGGGACAGATTTGGGACTGAAGCTTTCTTT	CASSLGDRFGTEAFF
TRBJ2-4	-	TRBV19	-	TGTGCCAGTAGTATTGGGGGTCGGCAAAACATTCAGTACTTC	CASSIGGRQNIQYF
TRBJ2-1	TRBD2	TRBV28	medium-sized	TGTGCCACCGCTAGCGGGACCTACAATGAGCAGTTCTTC	CATASGTYNEQFF
TRBJ2-1	TRBD1	TRBV2	-	TGTGCCAGCATCCCCGGCGGGGGACAGGGATACAATGAGCAGTTCTTC	CASIPGGGQGYNEQFF
TRBJ2-5	TRBD2	TRBV11-2	-	TGTGCCAGCAGCTTAATATTTAGCGGGGGGTATCAAGAGACCCAGTACTTC	CASSLIFSGGYQETQYF
TRBJ2-1	-	TRBV11-1	-	TGTGCCAGCAGCTTAGACCCCAAAAAAAGGGATTACAATGAGCAGTTCTTC	CASSLDPKKRDYNEQFF
TRBJ2-1	-	TRBV9	-	TGTGCCAGCACCACGATGGGGCAGGGGAAGGAGAATGAGCAGTTCTTC	CASTTMGQGKENEQFF
TRBJ2-1	-	TRBV27	once	TGTGCCAGCAGTCCTTATCCCCCGGCCCACCTAGCGATACTAGGGTACGATGAGCAGTTCTTC	CASSPYPPAHLAILGYDEQFF
TRBJ1-4	-	TRBV5-1	once	TGCGCCAGCAGCCCGTCCCTCGGGGGTGTAAATGAAAAACTGTTTTTT	CASSPSLGGVNEKLFF
TRBJ1-1	-	TRBV7-9	-	TGTGCCAGCAGCCCCCAGAGGAAGAACACTGAAGCTTTCTTT	CASSPQRKNTEAFF
TRBJ1-5	TRBD1	TRBV23-1	-	TGCGCCAGCAGTCAACGCCTGACAGGGGGGCCATTATATAGCAATCAGCCCCAGCATTTT	CASSQRLTGGPLYSNQPQHF
TRBJ1-5	-	TRBV7-2	once	TGTGCCAGCAGCTTAGATGATATGGGGCCCCAGCATTTT	CASSLDDMGPQHF